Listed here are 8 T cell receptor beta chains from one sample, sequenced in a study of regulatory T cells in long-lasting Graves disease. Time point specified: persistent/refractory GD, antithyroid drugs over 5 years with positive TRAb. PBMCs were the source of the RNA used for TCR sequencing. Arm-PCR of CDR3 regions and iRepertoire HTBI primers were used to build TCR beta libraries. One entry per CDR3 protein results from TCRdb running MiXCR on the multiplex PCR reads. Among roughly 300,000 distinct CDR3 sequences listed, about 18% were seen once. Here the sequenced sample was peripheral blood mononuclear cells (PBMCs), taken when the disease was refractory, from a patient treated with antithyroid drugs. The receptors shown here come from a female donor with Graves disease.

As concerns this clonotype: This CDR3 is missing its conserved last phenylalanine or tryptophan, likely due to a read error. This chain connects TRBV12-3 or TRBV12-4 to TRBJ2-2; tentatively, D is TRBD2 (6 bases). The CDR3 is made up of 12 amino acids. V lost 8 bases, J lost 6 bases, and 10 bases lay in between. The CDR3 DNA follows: TGTGCCAGCCGGGGGTCCCCCGGGGAGCTGTTTCTT. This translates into CASRGSPGELFL.

CDR3 residues: CAGGEGVGTDTQYF. DNA for the CDR3: TGTGCCGGGGGCGAGGGGGTTGGAACAGATACGCAGTATTTT. The chain uses TRBV2 and TRBJ2-3, with D perhaps TRBD1 (6 bases). Between the trimmed V and J ends, which lost 11 bases and 3 bases, there was a span of 18 bases. The germline gives CDR1 SNHLY, CDR2 FYNNEI. The CDR3 has 14 amino acids.

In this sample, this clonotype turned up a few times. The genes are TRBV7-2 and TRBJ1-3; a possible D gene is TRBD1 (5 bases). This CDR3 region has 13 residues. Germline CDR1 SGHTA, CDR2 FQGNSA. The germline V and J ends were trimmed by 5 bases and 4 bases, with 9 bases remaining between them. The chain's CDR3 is CASSRRGGNTIYF. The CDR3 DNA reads TGTGCCAGCAGCCGACGGGGCGGAAACACCATATATTTT. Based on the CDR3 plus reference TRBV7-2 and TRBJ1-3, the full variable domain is GAGVSQSPSNKVTEKGKDVELRCDPISGHTALYWYRQSLGQGLEFLIYFQGNSAPDKSGLPSDRFSAERTGGSVSTLTIQRTQQEDSAVYLCASSRRGGNTIYFGEGSWLTVV.

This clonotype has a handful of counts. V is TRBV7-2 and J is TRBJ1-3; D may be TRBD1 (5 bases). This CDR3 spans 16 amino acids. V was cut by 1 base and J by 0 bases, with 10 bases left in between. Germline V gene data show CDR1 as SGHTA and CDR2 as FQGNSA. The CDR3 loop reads CASSLVAGLSGNTIYF. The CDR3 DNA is TGTGCCAGCAGCTTAGTTGCAGGGCTCTCTGGAAACACCATATATTTT.

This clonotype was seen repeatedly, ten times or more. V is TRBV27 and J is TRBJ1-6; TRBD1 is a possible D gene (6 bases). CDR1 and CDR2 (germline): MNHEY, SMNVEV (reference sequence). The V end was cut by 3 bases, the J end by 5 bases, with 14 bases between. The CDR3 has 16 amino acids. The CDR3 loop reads CASSLQRTVNNSPLHF. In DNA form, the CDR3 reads TGTGCCAGCAGTTTGCAGAGGACAGTGAATAATTCACCCCTCCACTTT.

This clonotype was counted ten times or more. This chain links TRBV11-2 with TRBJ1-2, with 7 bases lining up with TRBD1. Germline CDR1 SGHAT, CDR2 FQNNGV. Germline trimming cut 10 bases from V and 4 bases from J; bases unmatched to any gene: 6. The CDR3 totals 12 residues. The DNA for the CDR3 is TGTGCCACCACCAGGGGGGTCTATGGCTACACCTTC. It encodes CATTRGVYGYTF.

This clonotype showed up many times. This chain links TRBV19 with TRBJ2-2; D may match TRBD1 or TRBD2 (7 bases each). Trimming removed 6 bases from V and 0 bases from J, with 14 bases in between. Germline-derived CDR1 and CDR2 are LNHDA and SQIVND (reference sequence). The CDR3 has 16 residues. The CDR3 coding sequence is TGTGCCAGTAGCCGACAGGGAGGGTCGAACACCGGGGAGCTGTTTTTT. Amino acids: CASSRQGGSNTGELFF.

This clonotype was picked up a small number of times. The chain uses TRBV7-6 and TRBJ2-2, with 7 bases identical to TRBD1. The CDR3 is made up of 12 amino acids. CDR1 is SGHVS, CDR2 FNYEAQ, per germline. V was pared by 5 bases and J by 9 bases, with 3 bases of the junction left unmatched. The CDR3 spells CASSERGRELFF. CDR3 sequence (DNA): TGTGCCAGCAGCGAGAGGGGGCGGGAGCTGTTTTTT.